These 28 T cell receptor beta chains share one sample of origin, sequenced in a study of blood T cell repertoires in COVID-19. Produced via immunoSEQ multiplex PCR; TCRdb's table is partial and in-frame only. The sample carries hundreds of thousands of clones, 84% recorded once. The sequenced sample was peripheral blood. The receptors shown here come from a woman older than 75 with active or convalescent COVID-19.

The chain joins TRBV5-1 to TRBJ1-3; a weak D match, TRBD1 (5 bases). This CDR3 comprises 16 residues. The germline gives CDR1 SGHRS, CDR2 YFSETQ. V was pared by 0 bases and J by 2 bases, with 12 bases between. CDR3 amino acids: CASSLEQSGAGNTIYF. DNA for the CDR3: TGCGCCAGCAGCTTGGAACAGTCGGGGGCTGGAAACACCATATATTTT.

The V gene is TRBV10-3, the J gene TRBJ2-1; the D gene is possibly TRBD1 (6 bases). Per germline, CDR1 ENHRY and CDR2 SYGVKD. The CDR3 is made up of 14 amino acids. V shed 5 bases and J shed 2 bases, with 10 bases lying between them. The CDR3 region is CAISRTGTYNEQFF. CDR3 nucleotides: TGTGCCATCAGTCGTACAGGGACCTACAATGAGCAGTTCTTC.

V and J are TRBV12-3 or TRBV12-4 and TRBJ2-5; D perhaps matches TRBD2 (5 bases). The germline V and J ends were trimmed by 6 bases and 1 base, with 9 bases remaining between them. The CDR3 covers 13 residues. CDR3 sequence reads: CASSFRGQETQYF. The CDR3, as DNA: TGTGCCAGCAGCTTCCGGGGCCAAGAGACCCAGTACTTC.

The genes are TRBV6-1 and TRBJ1-2; TRBD1 might be the D (5 bases). Germline V lookup: CDR1 MNHNS, CDR2 SASEGT. This CDR3 spans 17 amino acids. Trimming cost V 0 bases and J 8 bases, with 22 bases left between them. The CDR3 sequence is CASSEASQGGWLGGYTF. The CDR3 bases are TGTGCCAGCAGTGAAGCGAGTCAGGGAGGTTGGCTGGGGGGCTACACCTTC.

This chain connects TRBV15 to TRBJ2-2, with 8 bases fitting TRBD1. Trimming removed 5 bases from V and 0 bases from J; junction bases left unmatched: 2. The germline gives CDR1 LNHNV, CDR2 YYDKDF (reference sequence). This CDR3 spans 15 amino acids. The CDR3 spells CATSGQGANTGELFF. CDR3 nucleotide sequence: TGTGCCACCAGCGGACAGGGCGCGAACACCGGGGAGCTGTTTTTT.

This chain joins TRBV20-1 and TRBJ2-3, with D maybe TRBD1 (6 bases). The V end lost 6 bases, the J end lost 3 bases, and 7 bases lay between the germline ends. The CDR3 loop spans 11 amino acids. From germline, CDR1 is DFQATT and CDR2 SNEGSKA (reference sequence). The DNA for the CDR3 is TGCAGTGCCGGGACAACAGATACGCAGTATTTT. Residues: CSAGTTDTQYF.

In nucleotides, the CDR3 is TGTGCCAGCAGTCACTACCCCGCGGGGAGAGAAGGCTACACCTTC. Translating it yields CASSHYPAGREGYTF. The chain has TRBV27 and TRBJ1-2; no clear D gene. The germline CDR1 and CDR2 sequences are MNHEY and SMNVEV (reference sequence). The CDR3 runs 15 residues. Trimming removed 5 bases from V and 8 bases from J, with 21 bases in between.

This chain uses TRBV30 with TRBJ2-3, with TRBD2 matching over 10 bases. V gave up 7 bases and J gave up 8 bases; unmatched junction bases: 12. From germline, CDR1 is GTSNPN and CDR2 SVGIG (reference sequence). The CDR3 spans 14 residues. This chain's CDR3 is CAFLLAGNPVTQYF. In nucleotides, the CDR3 is TGTGCCTTCCTACTAGCGGGGAATCCTGTTACGCAGTATTTT.

This clone was observed a handful of times. The chain is built from TRBV3-1 (or the pseudogene TRBV3-2) and TRBJ2-7; the match to TRBD2 covers 8 bases. With V trimmed by 3 bases and J by 3 bases, 4 bases remained unmatched. Germline V gene data show CDR1 as LGHDT and CDR2 as YNNKEL (reference sequence). CDR3 size: 14 residues. The CDR3 nucleotides are TGTGCCAGCAGCCACACGGGAGGGAACTACGAGCAGTACTTC. Protein product: CASSHTGGNYEQYF.

The sample holds a few counts of this clone. The chain is built from TRBV19 and TRBJ1-1, with 8 bases matching TRBD1. The CDR3 runs to 15 residues. V shed 7 bases and J 4 bases; nucleotides not matched to a gene: 11. The germline gives CDR1 LNHDA, CDR2 SQIVND (reference sequence). CDR3 loop: CASKVRQGSITEAFF. In nucleotides, the CDR3 is TGTGCCAGTAAAGTAAGACAGGGGTCTATCACTGAAGCTTTCTTT.

V and J are TRBV3-1 (or the pseudogene TRBV3-2) and TRBJ1-2, with 10 bases lining up with TRBD1. With 1 base clipped from V and 2 bases from J, the junction kept 1 base outside the gene matches. The length of the CDR3 is 15 residues. Per the germline V gene, CDR1 is LGHDT and CDR2 is YNNKEL (reference sequence). The CDR3 DNA sequence: TGTGCCAGCAGCCAAGGGGACAGGGGCAACTATGGCTACACCTTC. Encoded protein: CASSQGDRGNYGYTF.

The chain carries TRBV11-3 and TRBJ2-7; D may be TRBD2 (6 bases). The CDR3 loop spans 12 amino acids. The germline V and J ends were trimmed by 5 bases and 3 bases, with 8 bases remaining between them. In germline, CDR1 is SGHNT, CDR2 YENEEA. CDR3 in amino acids: CASSGGFYEQYF. For the CDR3, the DNA is TGTGCCAGCAGCGGGGGGTTCTACGAGCAGTACTTC.

V is TRBV7-9 and J is TRBJ2-3, with 10 bases that match TRBD2. J was trimmed by 1 base and V by 6 bases; bases with no gene match: 4. Germline V CDR1 and CDR2: SEHNR, FQNEAQ (reference sequence). The CDR3 covers 15 residues. CDR3 coding DNA: TGTGCCAGCAGTCGTACTAGCGGGGGCACAGATACGCAGTATTTT. Encoded protein: CASSRTSGGTDTQYF.

In its sample, this clone was seen once. V usage is TRBV6-5 and J usage is TRBJ1-1, with D hard to call. V was trimmed by 6 bases and J by 1 base, leaving 6 bases between them. The length of the CDR3 is 12 residues. Germline V gene sequence: CDR1 MNHEY, CDR2 SVGAGI. CDR3 coding DNA: TGTGCCAGCAGCATAGCGAACACTGAAGCTTTCTTT. It encodes CASSIANTEAFF.

The chain's CDR3 is CASSVVAGGLETQYF. CDR3 in DNA: TGTGCCAGCAGCGTAGTAGCGGGAGGTTTGGAGACCCAGTACTTC. The rearrangement links TRBV9 to TRBJ2-5; TRBD2 aligns across 10 bases. The ends lost 0 bases at V and 5 bases at J; junction bases unmatched: 4. Germline CDR1 SGDLS, CDR2 YYNGEE. This CDR3 is built from 15 residues. Based on the CDR3 plus reference TRBV9 and TRBJ2-5, the full variable domain is DSGVTQTPKHLITATGQRVTLRCSPRSGDLSVYWYQQSLDQGLQFLIQYYNGEERAKGNILERFSAQQFPDLHSELNLSSLELGDSALYFCASSVVAGGLETQYFGPGTRLLVL.

The J gene is TRBJ2-7, the V gene TRBV2; D not resolved. Per the germline V gene, CDR1 is SNHLY and CDR2 is FYNNEI. This CDR3 has 12 amino acids. Trimming pared 5 bases from V and 7 bases from J, leaving 12 bases between. The CDR3 nucleotides read TGTGCCAGCAGTTATATACCGCGGGAGCAGTACTTC. Translating gives CASSYIPREQYF.

This clone was recorded only once. The V gene is TRBV5-6, the J gene TRBJ2-4, with 12 positions matching TRBD2. J was trimmed by 6 bases and V by 3 bases; bases with no gene match: 7. Germline CDR1 and CDR2: SGHDT and YYEEEE. This CDR3 spans 16 amino acids. The chain's CDR3 is CASSSLAGGRGNIQYF. The DNA of the CDR3 is TGTGCCAGCAGCTCCCTAGCGGGGGGGCGAGGAAACATTCAGTACTTC.

The chain employs TRBV30 and TRBJ2-3, with 11 nucleotides matching TRBD1. The CDR3 runs to 16 residues. V lost 2 bases to trimming and J lost 3 bases; unmatched junction nucleotides: 7. Per germline, CDR1 GTSNPN and CDR2 SVGIG (reference sequence). Here the CDR3 reads CAWSPPGQGGTDTQYF. The CDR3 nucleotides read TGTGCCTGGAGTCCTCCGGGACAGGGGGGGACAGATACGCAGTATTTT.

This clone was seen once. The V and J genes are TRBV7-3 and TRBJ2-2; a possible D gene is TRBD2 (6 bases). This CDR3 has 14 residues. Per the germline V gene, CDR1 is SGHTA and CDR2 is FQGTGA. V was pared by 2 bases and J by 6 bases, with 10 bases between. The DNA for the CDR3 is TGTGCCAGCAGCTTAGCGGGGTTCCCCGGGGAGCTGTTTTTT. Amino acid sequence: CASSLAGFPGELFF.

This clone occurred once. The chain employs TRBV27 and TRBJ1-6; 8 nucleotides line up with TRBD1. In germline, CDR1 is MNHEY, CDR2 SMNVEV (reference sequence). Unmatched junction bases numbered 3, after V lost 6 bases and J lost 5 bases. The CDR3 is made up of 14 amino acids. CDR3 DNA sequence: TGTGCCAGCAGGAAACAGGGGGATAATTCACCCCTCCACTTT. Protein product: CASRKQGDNSPLHF.

The sample holds a few counts of this clone. The genes are TRBV3-1 (or the pseudogene TRBV3-2) and TRBJ2-7; a weak D match, TRBD2 (7 bases). From germline, CDR1 is LGHDT and CDR2 YNNKEL (reference sequence). This CDR3 is 13 amino acids long. V lost 6 bases to trimming and J lost 7 bases, with 16 bases between them. CDR3 sequence reads: CASRYRGAREQYF. CDR3 DNA: TGTGCCAGCAGGTATCGGGGGGCGCGGGAGCAGTACTTC.

This chain uses TRBV6-5 with TRBJ2-7; D perhaps matches TRBD1 (6 bases). V was clipped by 2 bases and J by 4 bases, with 12 bases between them. This CDR3 is built from 14 residues. Germline V CDR1 and CDR2: MNHEY, SVGAGI. This CDR3 reads CASSYSKGTYEQYF. The CDR3 DNA is TGTGCCAGCAGTTACAGCAAGGGGACATACGAGCAGTACTTC.

The rearrangement links TRBV29-1 to TRBJ1-1; D is ambiguous. The CDR3 length is 13 residues. Germline V lookup: CDR1 SQVTM, CDR2 ANQGSEA. V lost 7 bases to trimming and J lost 2 bases, with 14 bases between them. The CDR3 coding sequence is TGCAGCGCTACCGGGTCACAAAACACTGAAGCTTTCTTT. Its protein is CSATGSQNTEAFF.

The rearrangement uses TRBV18 and TRBJ1-1; D is ambiguous. The CDR3 spans 15 residues. Germline values: CDR1 KGHSH, CDR2 LQKENI. Trimming took off 4 bases at V and 0 bases at J, with 12 bases between the two ends. The CDR3 spells CASSHSDDMNTEAFF. For the CDR3, the DNA is TGTGCCAGCTCACACTCGGATGACATGAACACTGAAGCTTTCTTT.

V is TRBV5-1 and J is TRBJ2-3; TRBD2 aligns across 11 bases. The CDR3 extends over 15 amino acids. Germline V lookup: CDR1 SGHRS, CDR2 YFSETQ. V dropped 6 bases and J dropped 4; count of bases not matched to a gene: 7. CDR3 coding DNA: TGCGCCAGCACCCTTAGCGGGGGGGCTGCAGATACGCAGTATTTT. It translates to CASTLSGGAADTQYF.

This clone was seen a single time. The J gene is TRBJ2-6, the V gene TRBV27; no reliable D call. V was shortened by 8 bases and J by 0 bases, with 5 bases between the two germline ends. Germline V CDR1 and CDR2: MNHEY, SMNVEV (reference sequence). The CDR3 consists of 13 residues. As DNA, the CDR3 is TGTGCCAGCGCGCGCTCTGGGGCCAACGTCCTGACTTTC. This sequence encodes CASARSGANVLTF. Complete variable domain (other parts from reference TRBV27 and TRBJ2-6): EAQVTQNPRYLITVTGKKLTVTCSQNMNHEYMSWYRQDPGLGLRQIYYSMNVEVTDKGDVPEGYKVSRKEKRNFPLILESPSPNQTSLYFCASARSGANVLTFGAGSRLTVL.

The chain carries TRBV11-3 and TRBJ1-3; 9 bases match TRBD1. V gave up 3 bases and J gave up 2 bases; unmatched junction bases: 2. The CDR3 spans 15 residues. Germline V gene lookup returns CDR1 SGHNT and CDR2 YENEEA. The CDR3, as DNA: TGTGCCAGCAGCTTCCGGACAGGGGCTGGAAACACCATATATTTT. It codes for CASSFRTGAGNTIYF.

The chain uses TRBV7-3 and TRBJ2-2; the match to TRBD1 covers 9 bases. The germline V gene has CDR1 SGHTA and CDR2 FQGTGA. The trim removed 5 bases at V and 1 base at J, leaving 5 bases unmatched. The CDR3 extends over 16 amino acids. The CDR3 spells CASSGQGSRNTGELFF. CDR3 sequence (DNA): TGTGCCAGCAGCGGACAGGGGTCAAGGAACACCGGGGAGCTGTTTTTT. Full variable domain (outside the CDR3, taken from reference TRBV7-3 and TRBJ2-2): GAGVSQTPSNKVTEKGKYVELRCDPISGHTALYWYRQSLGQGPEFLIYFQGTGAADDSGLPNDRFFAVRPEGSVSTLKIQRTERGDSAVYLCASSGQGSRNTGELFFGEGSRLTVL.